This entry features one T cell receptor beta chain sequence. Generated by immunoSEQ multiplex PCR, the TCRdb table keeps only in-frame clones and is missing some. The sample holds about 130,000 clones, 80% to 95% seen once. The CDR3 is made up of 14 amino acids. Trimming cost V 7 bases and J 4 bases, with 16 bases left between them. Germline CDR1 SNHLY, CDR2 FYNNEI. The source of the sample is a study of control samples from healthy donors and cancer patients. V usage is TRBV2 and J usage is TRBJ1-2; maybe TRBD1 (5 bases). The sequence was collected from a man aged 18 to 30 in good health. The material sequenced was blood. The CDR3 DNA follows: TGTGCCAGCACCTCCGAGTTGGACATCTATGGCTACACCTTC. It codes for CASTSELDIYGYTF. Supplemented by reference TRBV2 and TRBJ1-2, the full variable domain reads EPEVTQTPSHQVTQMGQEVILRCVPISNHLYFYWYRQILGQKVEFLVSFYNNEISEKSEIFDDQFSVERPDGSNFTLKIRSTKLEDSAMYFCASTSELDIYGYTFGSGTRLTVV.